This TCR beta chain emerged from a study of cytotoxic CD8 clonotypes in ibrutinib-treated CLL. Study-wide context: Collecting the response samples happened after a median 12 months of treatment, with a range of 6 to 36. Overall study findings and caveats: T-cell clonality at baseline went above that of age-matched healthy donors and rose and fell with circulating CD8+ T-cell counts.

Method: immunoSEQ multiplex PCR; TCRdb's copy keeps in-frame clones and lacks some. The sample records approximately 50,000 clones, 54% being singletons. Trimming took off 1 base at V and 3 bases at J, with 1 base between the two ends. Germline CDR1 reads SGHTA; CDR2 reads FQGTGA. The CDR3 loop spans 12 amino acids. Comment on this clone: Its antigen remains unknown.

This chain connects TRBV7-3 to TRBJ1-5; no definite D call. The TCR sequence derives from a human donor with chronic lymphocytic leukemia. This material consisted of PBMCs, taken at disease progression, from a patient treated with ibrutinib. CDR3 protein: CASSLNNQPQHF. As DNA, the CDR3 is TGTGCCAGCAGCTTAAACAATCAGCCCCAGCATTTT.